This is a list of T cell receptor beta chains from one sample in a study of PD-L1 blockade in urothelial cancer. The table came from immunoSEQ multiplex PCR; TCRdb's copy has only in-frame clones and leaves some out. The data hold fewer than 65,000 clones, with 87% observed a single time. The starting material was PBMCs, obtained around atezolizumab (anti-PD-L1) treatment. The receptors were gathered from a woman aged 55-69 years with urothelial cancer. The CDR3 runs from the conserved cysteine through the conserved F or W. The D gene is left open where the match is weak. For some rows the clone size is stated as once, few or many, or as a class when expanded; others skip it.

d_call: NA; j_call: TRBJ2-6; clone_size: NA; v_call: TRBV11-3; cdr3_aa: CASSSRGTGANVLTF; cdr3_nt: TGTGCCAGCAGCTCCCGGGGGACTGGGGCCAACGTCCTGACTTTC
d_call: TRBD1; j_call: TRBJ2-7; clone_size: few; v_call: TRBV27; cdr3_aa: CASRIGTGAYEQYF; cdr3_nt: TGTGCCAGCAGAATAGGGACAGGGGCATACGAGCAGTACTTC
d_call: TRBD2; j_call: TRBJ2-3; clone_size: NA; v_call: TRBV4-3; cdr3_aa: CASSQDRGTSGTDTQYF; cdr3_nt: TGCGCCAGCAGCCAAGACCGCGGGACTAGCGGCACAGATACGCAGTATTTT
d_call: NA; j_call: TRBJ1-2; clone_size: NA; v_call: TRBV27; cdr3_aa: CASRRFEANYGYTF; cdr3_nt: TGTGCCAGCAGGAGATTTGAGGCGAACTATGGCTACACCTTC
d_call: TRBD1; j_call: TRBJ2-2; clone_size: NA; v_call: TRBV10-3; cdr3_aa: CAIRQSGTANTGELFF; cdr3_nt: TGTGCCATCAGGCAGTCCGGGACAGCCAACACCGGGGAGCTGTTTTTT
d_call: NA; j_call: TRBJ1-5; clone_size: NA; v_call: TRBV6-6; cdr3_aa: CASSYDRNQPQHF; cdr3_nt: TGTGCCAGCAGTTACGACAGAAATCAGCCCCAGCATTTT
d_call: NA; j_call: TRBJ2-3; clone_size: NA; v_call: TRBV6-1; cdr3_aa: CAVPSRNRTDTQYF; cdr3_nt: TGTGCCGTTCCGTCCAGGAACCGCACAGATACGCAGTATTTT
d_call: NA; j_call: TRBJ2-1; clone_size: NA; v_call: TRBV5-1; cdr3_aa: CASRGGDYNEQFF; cdr3_nt: TGCGCCAGCAGGGGCGGGGACTACAATGAGCAGTTCTTC
d_call: NA; j_call: TRBJ1-1; clone_size: NA; v_call: TRBV19; cdr3_aa: CALGGFFPNTEAFF; cdr3_nt: TGTGCCTTAGGAGGGTTTTTCCCGAACACTGAAGCTTTCTTT
d_call: TRBD1; j_call: TRBJ2-2; clone_size: NA; v_call: TRBV5-1; cdr3_aa: CASSGTDLPTGELFF; cdr3_nt: TGCGCCAGCAGCGGGACAGATCTCCCCACCGGGGAGCTGTTTTTT
d_call: TRBD2; j_call: TRBJ2-6; clone_size: few; v_call: TRBV9; cdr3_aa: CASSVGLAGRSGANVLTF; cdr3_nt: TGTGCCAGCAGCGTGGGACTAGCGGGCCGCTCTGGGGCCAACGTCCTGACTTTC
d_call: NA; j_call: TRBJ2-2; clone_size: NA; v_call: TRBV15; cdr3_aa: CATSRDQGTGELFF; cdr3_nt: TGTGCCACCAGCAGAGATCAGGGGACCGGGGAGCTGTTTTTT
d_call: TRBD2; j_call: TRBJ2-3; clone_size: NA; v_call: TRBV27; cdr3_aa: CASSLTGASGSGRGDTQYF; cdr3_nt: TGTGCCAGCAGTCTGACAGGGGCTAGCGGGAGCGGTCGAGGAGATACGCAGTATTTT
d_call: NA; j_call: TRBJ1-6; clone_size: NA; v_call: TRBV6-4; cdr3_aa: CAIGRGDRTSSNSPLHF; cdr3_nt: TGTGCCATCGGCCGAGGAGACAGGACCTCATCGAATTCACCCCTCCACTTT
d_call: NA; j_call: TRBJ2-2; clone_size: few; v_call: TRBV2; cdr3_aa: CASIQNTNTGELFF; cdr3_nt: TGTGCCAGCATTCAGAATACGAACACCGGGGAGCTGTTTTTT
d_call: TRBD1; j_call: TRBJ2-2; clone_size: NA; v_call: TRBV2; cdr3_aa: CASNRQGMDTGELFF; cdr3_nt: TGTGCCAGCAACCGACAGGGAATGGACACCGGGGAGCTGTTTTTT
d_call: TRBD1; j_call: TRBJ1-5; clone_size: NA; v_call: TRBV29-1; cdr3_aa: CSVGTGGSNQPQHF; cdr3_nt: TGCAGCGTTGGGACAGGGGGAAGCAATCAGCCCCAGCATTTT
d_call: NA; j_call: TRBJ1-1; clone_size: NA; v_call: TRBV10-3; cdr3_aa: CAISERGGHLNTEAFF; cdr3_nt: TGTGCCATCAGTGAGAGAGGTGGACACCTGAACACTGAAGCTTTCTTT
d_call: NA; j_call: TRBJ2-7; clone_size: NA; v_call: TRBV4-3; cdr3_aa: CASSHGTSSYEQYF; cdr3_nt: TGCGCCAGCAGCCACGGGACTTCCTCCTACGAGCAGTACTTC
d_call: TRBD1; j_call: TRBJ1-5; clone_size: NA; v_call: TRBV2; cdr3_aa: CASSRRGQSNQPQHF; cdr3_nt: TGTGCCAGCAGTCGCAGGGGGCAAAGCAATCAGCCCCAGCATTTT
d_call: TRBD1; j_call: TRBJ2-3; clone_size: NA; v_call: TRBV11-2; cdr3_aa: CASSLAANYGTALGDTQYF; cdr3_nt: TGTGCCAGCAGCTTAGCGGCCAATTACGGGACAGCGTTGGGAGATACGCAGTATTTT
d_call: TRBD1; j_call: TRBJ2-7; clone_size: NA; v_call: TRBV14; cdr3_aa: CASRGQGSPYEQYF; cdr3_nt: TGTGCCAGCAGAGGACAGGGCTCCCCGTACGAGCAGTACTTC
d_call: NA; j_call: TRBJ2-1; clone_size: NA; v_call: TRBV7-9; cdr3_aa: CASSSEDSQFF; cdr3_nt: TGTGCCAGCAGCTCAGAGGACAGTCAGTTCTTC
d_call: NA; j_call: TRBJ2-7; clone_size: NA; v_call: TRBV14; cdr3_aa: CASSRPGGVSSYEQYF; cdr3_nt: TGTGCCAGCAGCCGCCCCGGAGGGGTCAGCTCCTACGAGCAGTACTTC
d_call: NA; j_call: TRBJ1-2; clone_size: NA; v_call: TRBV19; cdr3_aa: CASSMVGLRFGYTF; cdr3_nt: TGTGCCAGTAGTATGGTGGGACTGAGGTTCGGCTACACCTTC
d_call: NA; j_call: TRBJ1-1; clone_size: NA; v_call: TRBV2; cdr3_aa: CASSGPGTVNTEAFF; cdr3_nt: TGTGCCAGCAGTGGGCCCGGGACTGTGAACACTGAAGCTTTCTTT
d_call: TRBD2; j_call: TRBJ2-7; clone_size: once; v_call: TRBV4-1; cdr3_aa: CASSQLTSGDYEQYF; cdr3_nt: TGCGCCAGCAGCCAGCTGACTAGCGGAGACTACGAGCAGTACTTC
d_call: TRBD1; j_call: TRBJ2-7; clone_size: NA; v_call: TRBV11-2; cdr3_aa: CASSWTGGAQVYEQYF; cdr3_nt: TGTGCCAGCAGCTGGACAGGGGGCGCTCAGGTCTACGAGCAGTACTTC
d_call: NA; j_call: TRBJ2-1; clone_size: NA; v_call: TRBV7-8; cdr3_aa: CASSQGSGSSSYNEQFF; cdr3_nt: TGTGCCAGCAGCCAGGGTAGCGGCTCGAGCTCCTACAATGAGCAGTTCTTC
d_call: TRBD2; j_call: TRBJ2-7; clone_size: NA; v_call: TRBV7-3; cdr3_aa: CASRRLAGDNSYEQYF; cdr3_nt: TGTGCCAGCAGGAGACTAGCGGGGGATAATAGCTACGAGCAGTACTTC
d_call: NA; j_call: TRBJ2-3; clone_size: once; v_call: TRBV7-2; cdr3_aa: CASSSRQGTDTQYF; cdr3_nt: TGTGCCAGCAGCTCGCGACAGGGCACAGATACGCAGTATTTT
d_call: NA; j_call: TRBJ2-5; clone_size: NA; v_call: TRBV6-5; cdr3_aa: CASRPQGRETQYF; cdr3_nt: TGTGCCAGCAGGCCACAGGGACGGGAGACCCAGTACTTC